The clone carrying this T cell receptor beta chain was counted a few times. The data are from a study of tumor-infiltrating lymphocytes in oesophageal squamous cell carcinoma. Germline trimming cut 5 bases from V and 4 bases from J; bases unmatched to any gene: 9. The CDR3 is 15 amino acids. TCRdb analysed the PCR reads with MiXCR anew, one entry per CDR3 protein. The sample has roughly 21,000 distinct CDR3 sequences; roughly two fifths are singletons. The V gene is TRBV12-3 or TRBV12-4, the J gene TRBJ2-3; TRBD2 matches 7 bases. Source material: esophageal tumor tissue. The TCR originated in a male donor with esophageal squamous cell carcinoma. CDR3 nucleotide sequence: TGTGCCAGCAGTCCCGGCGGCGGGAGCGCAGATACGCAGTATTTT. Amino acid sequence: CASSPGGGSADTQYF.